This paragraph reports one T cell receptor (beta chain). Other DNA sequences in this specimen translate into the identical CDR3. Trimming cost V 3 bases and J 3 bases; bases outside gene matches: 3. The CDR3 totals 14 residues. CDR1 is KGHSH and CDR2 is LQKENI in the germline V gene. This record comes from a study of blood T cell repertoires in COVID-19. Study details: From the United States, Italy and Spain came samples of acute and convalescent COVID-19. PBMCs, B-cell-depleted T cells, or T cells provided the cDNA or gDNA that made up the material.

Per the study methods: Researchers report that nucleated cell counts were estimated from reference gene primer amplification. Generated by immunoSEQ multiplex PCR, the TCRdb table keeps only in-frame clones and is missing some. That table supplies the V and J calls and clone size; D and trimming were determined from the DNA. Of around 250,000 clones listed, 70% to 90% are singletons. The receptor comes from a young woman with active or convalescent COVID-19. This rearrangement joins TRBV18 to TRBJ1-1; TRBD1 matches at 8 bases. Sequencing input: peripheral blood. CDR3 amino acids: CASSPSGGDTEAFF. The CDR3 DNA is TGTGCCAGCTCACCTTCAGGGGGCGACACTGAAGCTTTCTTT.